Listed below are T cell receptor beta chains from one sample, sequenced in a study of T cells in localized non-small cell lung cancer. Produced via immunoSEQ multiplex PCR; TCRdb's table is partial and in-frame only. The sample has about 10,000 clones; just under 30% are singletons. The material sequenced was lung tumor tissue, taken before any cancer treatment. These receptor sequences come from a man aged 35 to 69 with stage I lung adenocarcinoma. Each CDR3 is given with its conserved first and last residue. A D gene is named only where the DNA matches it firmly. Size is stated for part of the rows, as once, few or many counts, or as a class when the clone is expanded.

D gene	V gene	clone size	J gene	CDR3 protein	CDR3 DNA
TRBD1	TRBV19	few	TRBJ1-2	CASSPRTGSLKWNYGYTF	TGTGCCAGTAGTCCACGGACAGGAAGCCTAAAATGGAACTATGGCTACACCTTC
-	TRBV12-5	-	TRBJ1-3	CASTESLGAFSGNTIYF	TGTGCCAGCACCGAGAGCCTAGGAGCCTTCTCTGGAAACACCATATATTTT
TRBD1	TRBV11-3	few	TRBJ1-1	CASSRSGGPLGTEAFF	TGTGCCAGCAGCCGGTCAGGGGGCCCTTTGGGCACTGAAGCTTTCTTT
TRBD1	TRBV15	-	TRBJ2-7	CATSRKQGARFYEQYF	TGTGCCACCAGCAGGAAGCAGGGGGCGAGATTTTACGAGCAGTACTTC
-	TRBV9	-	TRBJ1-1	CASSNPRGTQVLNTEAFF	TGTGCCAGCAGCAATCCACGGGGGACCCAAGTCCTGAACACTGAAGCTTTCTTT
-	TRBV6-8	few	TRBJ2-3	CASRGQITDTQYF	TGTGCCAGCAGGGGGCAAATCACAGATACGCAGTATTTT
-	TRBV10-2	few	TRBJ2-7	CASSGTYPYPGQYF	TGCGCCAGCAGTGGGACATACCCCTACCCCGGGCAGTACTTC
-	TRBV11-3	few	TRBJ1-3	CASSLFQGPGNTIYF	TGTGCCAGCAGCTTATTCCAGGGTCCCGGAAACACCATATATTTT
-	TRBV11-3	few	TRBJ2-6	CASSSAIGAGANVLTF	TGTGCCAGCAGCTCGGCCATTGGGGCTGGGGCCAACGTCCTGACTTTC
-	TRBV30	-	TRBJ1-1	CAWSVRRERGRGTEAFF	TGTGCCTGGAGTGTACGTCGAGAGAGGGGGAGGGGCACTGAAGCTTTCTTT
-	TRBV19	-	TRBJ2-2	CASSPLDANTGELFF	TGTGCCAGTAGTCCCCTCGACGCGAACACCGGGGAGCTGTTTTTT
TRBD1	TRBV29-1	-	TRBJ2-7	CSASTGGYEQYF	TGCAGCGCTTCGACAGGGGGCTACGAGCAGTACTTC
-	TRBV29-1	few	TRBJ1-1	CSATLGALGQAFF	TGCAGCGCTACCCTCGGGGCTCTGGGCCAAGCTTTCTTT
-	TRBV29-1	-	TRBJ2-4	CSVMPTKNIQYF	TGCAGCGTGATGCCAACCAAAAACATTCAGTACTTC
-	TRBV5-1	-	TRBJ1-4	CASSLRAAGTNEKLFF	TGCGCCAGCAGCTTGAGGGCTGCCGGAACTAATGAAAAACTGTTTTTT
TRBD1	TRBV11-3	-	TRBJ2-5	CASSPGQPTETQYF	TGTGCCAGCAGCCCGGGACAGCCGACGGAGACCCAGTACTTC
-	TRBV9	-	TRBJ1-1	CASRKAAENTEAFF	TGTGCCAGCAGAAAAGCTGCAGAGAACACTGAAGCTTTCTTT
-	TRBV6-8	-	TRBJ1-2	CAATQQGSYGYTF	TGTGCCGCAACCCAACAGGGTTCCTATGGCTACACCTTC
TRBD2	TRBV6-8	-	TRBJ2-1	CASSYGLGHSYNEQFF	TGTGCCAGCAGTTACGGACTAGGCCACTCCTACAATGAGCAGTTCTTC
TRBD1	TRBV6-8	few	TRBJ2-7	CASNTQTGTGVSKQYF	TGTGCCAGCAACACCCAGACCGGGACAGGGGTTTCTAAGCAGTACTTC
-	TRBV2	few	TRBJ1-1	CASLLGGADTEAFF	TGTGCCAGCCTCTTGGGGGGGGCGGACACTGAAGCTTTCTTT
-	TRBV29-1	-	TRBJ1-1	CSVPNERGAPEAFF	TGCAGCGTCCCCAATGAGCGGGGGGCCCCTGAAGCTTTCTTT
-	TRBV10-3	medium-sized	TRBJ1-6	CAISEYSPADNSPLHF	TGTGCCATCAGTGAGTATTCGCCCGCCGATAATTCACCCCTCCACTTT
-	TRBV9	-	TRBJ2-1	CASSVGATSSYNEQFF	TGTGCCAGCAGCGTAGGTGCCACGAGCTCCTACAATGAGCAGTTCTTC
-	TRBV18	few	TRBJ1-1	CASSGILNTEAFF	TGTGCCAGCTCAGGTATCTTGAACACTGAAGCTTTCTTT
-	TRBV19	-	TRBJ1-5	CASSLEDLQPQHF	TGTGCCAGTAGTCTCGAGGATCTGCAGCCCCAGCATTTT
-	TRBV6-8	-	TRBJ2-3	CAISGRTGSTQYF	TGTGCCATCAGCGGACGGACGGGGAGTACGCAGTATTTT
TRBD2	TRBV14	-	TRBJ2-4	CASSQESGGAKNIQYF	TGTGCCAGCAGCCAAGAGAGCGGGGGAGCCAAAAACATTCAGTACTTC
TRBD1	TRBV6-8	few	TRBJ2-7	CASSLGTGQSYEQYF	TGTGCCAGCAGTCTTGGGACAGGGCAGTCCTACGAGCAGTACTTC
-	TRBV11-3	medium-sized	TRBJ1-2	CASSLDPSNYGYTF	TGTGCCAGCAGCTTAGATCCGTCCAACTATGGCTACACCTTC